This TCR beta chain appears in the sequencing data of a study of blood T cell repertoires in COVID-19. The overall study: Both acute and convalescent COVID-19 samples were obtained from the United States, Italy and Spain. PBMCs, B-cell-depleted T cells, or T cells provided the cDNA or gDNA that made up the material.

How the authors handled the data: Nucleated cell counts were estimated from reference gene primer amplification. Sequencing was performed with immunoSEQ multiplex PCR; in TCRdb, only in-frame clones are kept and a portion is missing. V, J and clone size reflect that table, while D and trimming were determined from the DNA. The table includes approximately 110,000 clones, roughly 71% detected once. Germline CDR1 reads MNHEY; CDR2 reads SMNVEV (reference sequence). The CDR3 spans 16 residues. V lost 8 bases to trimming and J lost 2 bases, with 19 bases between them. Sequenced: peripheral blood. The sequence came from a man of 80 years or more with acute or convalescent COVID-19. This rearrangement joins TRBV27 to TRBJ1-5; D is uncertain. The CDR3: CASSNLRGKGNQPQHF. The CDR3 DNA sequence: TGTGCCAGCTCAAATCTCCGAGGGAAGGGCAATCAGCCCCAGCATTTT.